Listed below are T cell receptor beta chains from one sample, sequenced in a study of blood T cell repertoires in COVID-19. The assay was immunoSEQ multiplex PCR, and TCRdb's table has in-frame clones only and misses some. The sample has roughly 100,000 clones, approximately 80% seen once. Specimen: peripheral blood. The source is a man at least 80 years old with acute or convalescent COVID-19. The CDR3 runs from the conserved cysteine through the conserved F or W. The order of the fields is J gene, V gene, D gene, clone size, CDR3 DNA, CDR3 protein. The D gene is left open where the match is weak. Rows give clone size only sometimes, using once, few, many, or a class for an expanded clone.

J: TRBJ2-5
V: TRBV2
D: NA
size: NA
DNA: TGTGCCAGTCTACTAGTGGGGCAAGAGACCCAGTACTTC
CDR3: CASLLVGQETQYF

J: TRBJ2-3
V: TRBV7-2
D: NA
size: NA
DNA: TGTGCCAGCAGCCCGGTCGTGGCGGGACCAGGTGATACGCAGTATTTT
CDR3: CASSPVVAGPGDTQYF

J: TRBJ2-3
V: TRBV18
D: NA
size: NA
DNA: TGTGCCAGCTCACTCACCTCCTTGAGCGGCACAGATACGCAGTATTTT
CDR3: CASSLTSLSGTDTQYF

J: TRBJ2-2
V: TRBV27
D: NA
size: NA
DNA: TGTGCCAGCAGTTTTGTCAGGGGCCCAACCGGGGAGCTGTTTTTT
CDR3: CASSFVRGPTGELFF

J: TRBJ2-2
V: TRBV6-4
D: TRBD2
size: NA
DNA: TGTGCCAGCAGGGGACTAGTCAGCGGGGAGCTGTTTTTT
CDR3: CASRGLVSGELFF

J: TRBJ1-3
V: TRBV19
D: NA
size: few
DNA: TGTGCCAGTAGTACTGAGGGCTTTGGAAACACCATATATTTT
CDR3: CASSTEGFGNTIYF

J: TRBJ2-3
V: TRBV18
D: TRBD1
size: NA
DNA: TGTGCCAGCTCACCGCAACGACAGGGATACTCTAGCACAGATACGCAGTATTTT
CDR3: CASSPQRQGYSSTDTQYF

J: TRBJ2-7
V: TRBV5-1
D: TRBD2
size: NA
DNA: TGCGCCAGCAGCCGGGAGGGCCGCGAGCAGTACTTC
CDR3: CASSREGREQYF

J: TRBJ2-2
V: TRBV19
D: NA
size: NA
DNA: TGTGCCAGTAGTATATACGAGGCGACCGGGGAGCTGTTTTTT
CDR3: CASSIYEATGELFF

J: TRBJ2-5
V: TRBV18
D: TRBD1
size: NA
DNA: TGTGCCAGCTCAACACGGACAGGTCAAGAGACCCAGTACTTC
CDR3: CASSTRTGQETQYF

J: TRBJ1-1
V: TRBV7-8
D: NA
size: NA
DNA: TGTGCCAGCAGCTTAAACAGGAAAGCTGTGAACACTGAAGCTTTCTTT
CDR3: CASSLNRKAVNTEAFF

J: TRBJ2-2
V: TRBV11-2
D: NA
size: NA
DNA: TGTGCCAGCAGCTGGACAGTGAACACCGGGGAGCTGTTTTTT
CDR3: CASSWTVNTGELFF

J: TRBJ2-2
V: TRBV4-2
D: NA
size: NA
DNA: TGTGCCAGCAGCCAAGATGGGCGGAGGGGTCACACCGGGGAGCTGTTTTTT
CDR3: CASSQDGRRGHTGELFF

J: TRBJ1-1
V: TRBV6-5
D: NA
size: NA
DNA: TGTGCCATTGGAAATATGGGCTGGGACACTGAAGCTTTCTTT
CDR3: CAIGNMGWDTEAFF

J: TRBJ1-6
V: TRBV7-3
D: NA
size: NA
DNA: TGTGCCAGCAGCTTAAATCAGGGGCAGGGTTCACCCCTCCACTTT
CDR3: CASSLNQGQGSPLHF

J: TRBJ2-7
V: TRBV6-5
D: TRBD1
size: NA
DNA: TGTGCCAGCAGGTTGACAGGGGCCTACGAGCAGTACTTC
CDR3: CASRLTGAYEQYF

J: TRBJ1-1
V: TRBV11-1
D: NA
size: few
DNA: TGTGCCAGCAGTTGGAGGGATACGATGGTTGAAGCTTTCTTT
CDR3: CASSWRDTMVEAFF

J: TRBJ2-3
V: TRBV20-1
D: TRBD2
size: once
DNA: TGCAGTGCTAGTGCGTCTAGCGGGAGGGCCCGCACAGATACGCAGTATTTT
CDR3: CSASASSGRARTDTQYF

J: TRBJ1-5
V: TRBV7-2
D: NA
size: NA
DNA: TGTGCCAGCAGCCTAAACAGGGAACAGCCCCAGCATTTT
CDR3: CASSLNREQPQHF

J: TRBJ1-1
V: TRBV18
D: TRBD1
size: NA
DNA: TGTGCCAGCTCACCAGAGAGGGGGCGAACTGAAGCTTTCTTT
CDR3: CASSPERGRTEAFF

J: TRBJ1-1
V: TRBV6-1
D: NA
size: NA
DNA: TGTGCCAGCAGCTTCCCGGGACAAACAAGGGGTGAAGCTTTCTTT
CDR3: CASSFPGQTRGEAFF

J: TRBJ2-1
V: TRBV9
D: TRBD2
size: few
DNA: TGTGCCAGCAGCGTATTTGGGACTAGCGGGAGGGAGCAGTTCTTC
CDR3: CASSVFGTSGREQFF

J: TRBJ1-2
V: TRBV30
D: NA
size: few
DNA: TGTGCCTGGAACCTACCCCCCCGCACCTTC
CDR3: CAWNLPPRTF